The clone carrying this TCR beta chain was found a few times. No antigen is known for it. The sample originates from a study of blood T cells in healthy people across ages. Study-level results: There were more naive CD4+ cells and higher diversity in long-lived donors than in aged donors.

Unmatched junction bases numbered 10, after V lost 6 bases and J lost 5 bases. Germline values: CDR1 MNHEY, CDR2 SVGEGT. The CDR3 totals 15 residues. Then a second PCR, running roughly 7 to 11 cycles, was carried out with a sample-barcoded 5' primer and a J-beta primer mix. TCRdb recomputed calls from the 5' RACE reads with MiXCR, one row per CDR3 protein. The data show hundreds of thousands of distinct CDR3 sequences, with 20% to 25% seen just once and roughly 9% held by the top ten. The same sample was also studied in work on T cells of mothers and their children.

The V gene is TRBV6-2 or TRBV6-3, the J gene TRBJ2-5; 9 nucleotides agree with TRBD2. The TCR comes from a boy aged 10-17 years in good health. The sample consisted of blood. The CDR3 loop is CASSTRSGSTETQYF. Written as DNA, the CDR3 is TGTGCCAGCAGCACCCGTAGCGGGAGTACCGAGACCCAGTACTTC.